The source of this TCR beta chain is a study of T cell responses to AZD1222 COVID-19 vaccine. Study background: Pooling of second doses given at about 4 or about 12 weeks was done.

This CDR3 comprises 15 residues. CDR1 is SGHTA and CDR2 is FQGNSA in the germline V gene. V lost 5 bases to trimming and J lost 5 bases, with 15 bases between them. Repertoires were generated with immunoSEQ multiplex PCR, while TCRdb's copy carries only in-frame clones and drops some. The sample lists 90,000 to 120,000 clones; around 91% were seen once. Study results and caveats: Baseline seropositives among AZD1222 recipients totaled only 5 to 7. Targeting of unmutated variant regions was reportedly seen in nearly half of spike-specific TCRs. Repertoire sampling occurred only after the peak T cell response.

Concerning this clone itself: Antigen: not known.

Sequencing was performed on peripheral blood, taken on day 0 of AZD1222 vaccination. The receptor was derived from an adult in good health. The chain combines TRBV7-2 with TRBJ2-2, with D possibly TRBD1 on 6 matching bases. CDR3 loop: CASSPGAGRTGELFF. In DNA, the CDR3 is TGTGCCAGCAGCCCAGGGGCAGGGAGAACCGGGGAGCTGTTTTTT.